Listed below are T cell receptor beta chains from one sample, sequenced in a study of shared clonotypes between healthy human individuals. Clones were sequenced by immunoSEQ multiplex PCR, and TCRdb holds only the in-frame ones, with some missing. The sample contains millions of clones, about 95% of which appear only once. Sequencing was carried out using naive CD8+ T cells sorted from blood. These receptors were taken from a young man in good health. Both conserved end residues are part of each CDR3. Fields, in order: J gene, clone size, D gene, V gene, CDR3 length, CDR3 DNA, CDR3 protein. A D gene is named only where the DNA matches it firmly. Size tells how often a clone was seen (once, few, many) or the class of an expanded clone, and some rows leave it out.

TRBJ2-1 | once | NA | TRBV27 | 16 | TGTGCCAGCAGTCCCCTGGGACTCCCCCTGTACAATGAGCAGTTCTTC | CASSPLGLPLYNEQFF
TRBJ2-1 | NA | NA | TRBV6-1 | 12 | TGTGCCAGCAGAAGCTCCTACAATGAGCAGTTCTTC | CASRSSYNEQFF
TRBJ2-3 | NA | NA | TRBV30 | 15 | TGTGCCTGGAGTCTGGGGACGGCAAGCACAGATACGCAGTATTTT | CAWSLGTASTDTQYF
TRBJ2-7 | once | TRBD1 | TRBV5-1 | 15 | TGCGCCAGCAGCTTGGACCCAGGGGGCGCATACGAGCAGTACTTC | CASSLDPGGAYEQYF
TRBJ1-2 | NA | TRBD1 | TRBV5-8 | 13 | TGTGCCAGCAGCTGGGGACAGCCCAATGGCTACACCTTC | CASSWGQPNGYTF
TRBJ1-5 | NA | NA | TRBV28 | 17 | TGTGCCAGCGCGATGACAGGAGCATTTAACGGCAATCAGCCCCAGCATTTT | CASAMTGAFNGNQPQHF
TRBJ2-4 | once | TRBD2 | TRBV28 | 21 | TGTGCCAGCAGTTTATCTTTCCTCCTCAGACTAGCGTCCTCCCCGAGGAACATTCAGTACTTC | CASSLSFLLRLASSPRNIQYF
TRBJ1-2 | NA | NA | TRBV11-2 | 13 | TGTGCCAGCAGCTTAATGGTAGACTATGGCTACACCTTC | CASSLMVDYGYTF
TRBJ2-2 | NA | TRBD2 | TRBV5-1 | 16 | TGCGCCAGCAGCTCGCCTAGCGGGATTAACACCGGGGAGCTGTTTTTT | CASSSPSGINTGELFF
TRBJ2-7 | NA | NA | TRBV30 | 12 | TGTGCCTGGAGTGTAAAGAAGCCCGAGCAGTACTTC | CAWSVKKPEQYF
TRBJ1-2 | NA | NA | TRBV6-1 | 16 | TGTGCCAGCAGTGGATTAGGACCCTCCTATCCCTATGGCTACACCTTC | CASSGLGPSYPYGYTF
TRBJ1-2 | NA | NA | TRBV4-3 | 14 | TGCGCCAGCAGCCAAGAGGTGGGCTTCTATGGCTACACCTTC | CASSQEVGFYGYTF
TRBJ2-2 | NA | NA | TRBV4-2 | 17 | TGTGCCAGCAGCCAAGACTCTCAGCGGACCTTCACCGGGGAGCTGTTTTTT | CASSQDSQRTFTGELFF
TRBJ1-1 | NA | NA | TRBV13 | 12 | TGTGCCAGCAGCTCCACGCCCACTGAAGCTTTCTTT | CASSSTPTEAFF
TRBJ1-3 | NA | TRBD1 | TRBV27 | 18 | TGTGCCAGCAGTCCTAAGACCCCGACAGGGGGCGAACGAAACACCATATATTTT | CASSPKTPTGGERNTIYF
TRBJ2-7 | NA | TRBD2 | TRBV4-1 | 17 | TGCGCCAGCAGCCAAGAGGGACTAGCGGACAGCTCCTACGAGCAGTACTTC | CASSQEGLADSSYEQYF
TRBJ2-7 | NA | TRBD2 | TRBV5-6 | 17 | TGTGCCAGCAGCTTGTCTCTAGCGGGCGGCAGCTCCTACGAGCAGTACTTC | CASSLSLAGGSSYEQYF
TRBJ2-3 | NA | TRBD2 | TRBV7-9 | 15 | TGTGCCAGCAGCTTAGTCGGGGGGATGCCAGATACGCAGTATTTT | CASSLVGGMPDTQYF
TRBJ1-2 | NA | TRBD1 | TRBV7-9 | 18 | TGTGCCAGCAGCGGAAGGGGACAGGGCCCTACTCCGAGCTATGGCTACACCTTC | CASSGRGQGPTPSYGYTF
TRBJ2-7 | NA | NA | TRBV27 | 12 | TGTGCCAGCAGTTTTAAGGGCTACGAGCAGTACTTC | CASSFKGYEQYF